The 26 T cell receptor beta chains below come from one sample, sequenced in a study of blood T cells in healthy people across ages. Using a J-beta primer mix together with a sample-barcoded 5' primer, a second PCR was run for about 6 to 11 cycles. Using its own MiXCR run on the 5' RACE reads, TCRdb lists one record per CDR3 protein. The repertoire holds around 1,800,000 distinct CDR3 sequences, 30% to 40% seen once, with roughly 23% in the top ten. Sequencing was done on a sample of blood. The receptors were sampled from a human donor in good health.

This clonotype was recorded many times. For the CDR3, the DNA is TGTGCCAGCAGCGCCCTAAACACAGATACGCAGTATTTT. Protein sequence: CASSALNTDTQYF. This chain joins TRBV5-6 and TRBJ2-3; D ambiguous. The V end was cut by 4 bases, the J end by 2 bases, with 8 bases between. The CDR3 has 13 amino acids. Germline loops: CDR1 SGHDT, CDR2 YYEEEE.

CDR3 protein: CAWSGGTLTQYF. CDR3 coding DNA: TGTGCCTGGAGCGGAGGGACCCTCACGCAGTATTTT. The chain is built from TRBV30 and TRBJ2-3, with D possibly being TRBD2 (6 bases). In germline, CDR1 is GTSNPN, CDR2 SVGIG (reference sequence). Trimming took 3 bases from V and 9 from J, leaving 13 bases between them. There are 12 residues in the CDR3.

This chain joins TRBV7-3 and TRBJ2-1; 10 bases are a match to TRBD2. CDR1 and CDR2 (germline): SGHTA, FQGTGA. With V trimmed by 5 bases and J by 5 bases, 6 bases remained unmatched. This CDR3 is built from 15 residues. This CDR3 reads CASSQAGGAHNEQFF. The DNA of the CDR3 is TGTGCCAGCAGCCAAGCGGGGGGGGCACACAATGAGCAGTTCTTC.

The chain recombines TRBV7-9 with TRBJ1-2; D unresolved. The CDR3 covers 15 residues. From germline, CDR1 is SEHNR and CDR2 FQNEAQ (reference sequence). V lost 4 bases, J lost 2 bases, and 14 bases lay in between. CDR3 sequence reads: CASSSLPELNYGYTF. As DNA, the CDR3 is TGTGCCAGCAGCTCCCTCCCCGAGCTAAACTATGGCTACACCTTC.

The chain uses TRBV20-1 and TRBJ2-7; no clear D. The germline CDR1 and CDR2 sequences are DFQATT and SNEGSKA (reference sequence). There are 13 residues in the CDR3. Deletions cut 0 bases from V and 1 base from J, with 7 bases between. The CDR3 here is CSARDDPSYEQYF. CDR3 bases: TGCAGTGCTAGAGATGACCCTTCCTACGAGCAGTACTTC.

Concerning this clonotype itself: A much more abundant neighbour one base away suggests this may be a read error. The V call is TRBV20-1, the J call TRBJ1-2, with D tentatively TRBD1 (6 bases). Trimming removed 8 bases from V and 2 bases from J, with 21 bases in between. Germline V gene lookup returns CDR1 DFQATT and CDR2 SNEGSKA (reference sequence). The CDR3 is made up of 15 amino acids. CDR3 DNA sequence: TGCAGTACTCAATCCCCAGGGGAAAGGAACTATGGCTACACCTTC. Its translation: CSTQSPGERNYGYTF.

The chain's CDR3 is CATGQGGSYNEQYF. In DNA form, the CDR3 reads TGTGCCACCGGGCAGGGTGGCTCCTACAATGAGCAGTACTTC. The chain uses TRBV15 and TRBJ2-7; the D gene is possibly TRBD1 (5 bases). The CDR3 contains 14 residues. Between the trimmed V and J ends, which lost 8 bases and 7 bases, there was a span of 21 bases. Germline-derived CDR1 and CDR2 are LNHNV and YYDKDF (reference sequence).

This clonotype was seen a few times. This rearrangement joins TRBV7-2 to TRBJ2-4; 13 bases map to TRBD2. The DNA end favors TRBJ2-7, so the J call may be wrong. From germline, CDR1 is SGHTA and CDR2 FQGNSA. The CDR3 totals 16 residues. CDR3 coding DNA: TGTGCCAGCAGCTTAACACTAGCGGGGGGGGCCTACGAGCAGTACTTC. Protein product: CASSLTLAGGAYEQYF.

The sample holds a few counts of this clonotype. The rearrangement uses TRBV4-2 and TRBJ2-5; D perhaps matches TRBD2 (6 bases). The end of the DNA fits TRBJ2-7 better, so the J call may be wrong. CDR1 and CDR2 (germline): LGHNA, YNFKEQ. The CDR3 has 17 residues. CDR3 loop: CASSQVGSGFLTYEQYF. For the CDR3, the DNA is TGTGCCAGCAGCCAAGTAGGTAGCGGCTTCCTTACCTACGAGCAGTACTTC.

The chain joins TRBV29-1 to TRBJ2-3; D may be TRBD1 (6 bases). CDR3 length equals 14 residues. Trimming left V 4 bases short and J 3 bases short, with 14 bases between. Germline V gene data show CDR1 as SQVTM and CDR2 as ANQGSEA. As DNA, the CDR3 is TGCAGCGTTGCCCAAACAGGGTCAACAGATACGCAGTATTTT. This encodes CSVAQTGSTDTQYF.

This clonotype was detected ten times or more. The gene calls are TRBV4-1 and TRBJ1-2; TRBD1 is a possible D gene (5 bases). V was shortened by 4 bases and J by 6 bases, with 18 bases between the two germline ends. Germline loops: CDR1 MGHRA, CDR2 YSYEKL. There are 15 residues in the CDR3. The chain's CDR3 is CASSLPPAGRHGYTF. DNA of the CDR3: TGCGCCAGCAGCCTCCCCCCGGCAGGGAGGCATGGCTACACCTTC.

V is TRBV7-2 and J is TRBJ2-5; 9 bases are a match to TRBD1. Germline values: CDR1 SGHTA, CDR2 FQGNSA. The CDR3 sequence is 15 residues long. The V and J ends lost 1 base and 4 bases, in that order; junction bases with no gene match: 4. In DNA form, the CDR3 reads TGTGCCAGCAGCTTAGGCACAGGGGGCTTAGAGACCCAGTACTTC. Translation: CASSLGTGGLETQYF.

V is TRBV7-2 and J is TRBJ2-1, with D perhaps being TRBD1 or TRBD2 (6 bases each). Germline CDR1 reads SGHTA; CDR2 reads FQGNSA. This CDR3 has 16 residues. With 1 base removed from V and 3 bases from J, the gap between germline ends came to 13 bases. CDR3 sequence reads: CASSLGSGADYNEQFF. As DNA, the CDR3 is TGTGCCAGCAGCTTAGGGTCGGGGGCCGACTACAATGAGCAGTTCTTC.

The J gene is TRBJ2-5, the V gene TRBV6-1, with D possibly being TRBD1 (5 bases). CDR3 size: 15 residues. Germline-derived CDR1 and CDR2 are MNHNS and SASEGT. Trimming removed 2 bases from V and 5 bases from J, with 15 bases in between. The DNA of the CDR3 is TGTGCCAGCAGTGAAATGACAGTGGGGCTGGAGACCCAGTACTTC. Translation gives CASSEMTVGLETQYF.

This clonotype was picked up one time. The J gene is TRBJ2-6, the V gene TRBV15; no firm D call. Trimming took 0 bases from V and 3 from J, leaving 18 bases between them. The CDR3 totals 19 residues. From germline, CDR1 is LNHNV and CDR2 YYDKDF (reference sequence). CDR3 DNA sequence: TGTGCCACCAGCAGAGAAGTTGGAGACGCCGTCTTTGGGGCCAACGTCCTGACTTTC. It yields the protein CATSREVGDAVFGANVLTF.

This clonotype has just a few counts. This chain links TRBV20-1 with TRBJ2-7, with 10 positions matching TRBD2. Germline-derived CDR1 and CDR2 are DFQATT and SNEGSKA (reference sequence). The V segment lost 6 bases and the J segment 3 bases; nucleotides outside the gene matches: 11. The CDR3 runs to 15 residues. The chain's CDR3 is CSASPYQRGGYEQYF. CDR3 DNA: TGCAGTGCGTCCCCCTACCAGCGGGGGGGCTACGAGCAGTACTTC.

The chain links TRBV7-9 to TRBJ2-5, with a possible D match to TRBD2 (6 bases). V was trimmed by 5 bases and J by 2 bases, leaving 15 bases between them. The CDR3 length is 15 residues. CDR1 SEHNR and CDR2 FQNEAQ come from the germline V gene (reference sequence). CDR3 nucleotides: TGTGCCAGCAGCGCACAACCAGGAGGGCAAGAGACCCAGTACTTC. It yields the protein CASSAQPGGQETQYF.

DNA of the CDR3: TGTGCCAGCAGCTCCACCCACCACTGGACAGATACGCAGTATTTT. This translates into CASSSTHHWTDTQYF. This chain joins TRBV7-2 and TRBJ2-3, with unresolved D. Germline V gene lookup returns CDR1 SGHTA and CDR2 FQGNSA. The V gene lost 4 bases and the J gene lost 3 bases, with 14 bases spanning the gap. The CDR3 totals 15 residues.

This clonotype was seen a few times. The gene calls are TRBV29-1 and TRBJ2-7; maybe TRBD2 (5 bases). CDR3 length equals 12 residues. The germline V gene has CDR1 SQVTM and CDR2 ANQGSEA. Deletions cut 6 bases from V and 7 bases from J, with 16 bases between. The CDR3 sequence is CSVANGEEEQYF. CDR3 in DNA: TGCAGCGTAGCAAACGGGGAAGAAGAGCAGTACTTC.

The rearrangement joins TRBV6-6 to TRBJ2-3; the match to TRBD1 covers 10 bases. Germline CDR1 MNHNY, CDR2 SVGAGI (reference sequence). CDR3 length: 16 amino acids. Unmatched junction bases numbered 9, after V lost 5 bases and J lost 4 bases. CDR3 coding DNA: TGTGCCAGCAGTCGCTCCGGGACAGGGGTGCCAGATACGCAGTATTTT. Translated, it gives CASSRSGTGVPDTQYF.

This clonotype was detected once. The rearrangement links TRBV7-2 to TRBJ2-6, with 8 bases that match TRBD1. The CDR3 is 15 amino acids. V gave up 3 bases and J gave up 4 bases; unmatched junction bases: 2. Germline V gives CDR1 SGHTA, CDR2 FQGNSA. CDR3: CTSSLTGAGANVLTF. Written as DNA, the CDR3 is TGTACCAGCAGCTTGACAGGGGCCGGGGCCAACGTCCTGACTTTC.

This clonotype was seen more than once but under ten times. The CDR3 sequence: CASSLDVVRGAGGYTF. The CDR3 DNA sequence: TGTGCCAGCAGCTTAGATGTGGTTCGGGGGGCTGGTGGCTACACCTTC. This chain connects TRBV7-2 to TRBJ1-2; D perhaps matches TRBD1 (6 bases). The V end lost 1 base, the J end lost 7 bases, and 19 bases lay between the germline ends. This CDR3 has 16 amino acids. Per the germline V gene, CDR1 is SGHTA and CDR2 is FQGNSA.

This chain links TRBV7-8 with TRBJ1-2; D remains ambiguous. Germline CDR1 SGHVS, CDR2 FQNEAQ. The CDR3 is 14 amino acids. Trimming left V 0 bases short and J 3 bases short, with 8 bases between. This chain's CDR3 is CASSLAGLHYGYTF. CDR3 DNA: TGTGCCAGCAGCTTAGCCGGACTGCACTATGGCTACACCTTC.

This clonotype showed up many times. The chain carries TRBV2 and TRBJ2-3; D is unclear. The CDR3 totals 13 residues. CDR1 and CDR2 (germline): SNHLY, FYNNEI. Trimming cost V 4 bases and J 2 bases, with 7 bases left between them. The CDR3 loop reads CASSALFTDTQYF. The CDR3 bases are TGTGCCAGCAGTGCCTTATTCACAGATACGCAGTATTTT. Based on the CDR3 plus reference TRBV2 and TRBJ2-3, the full variable domain is EPEVTQTPSHQVTQMGQEVILRCVPISNHLYFYWYRQILGQKVEFLVSFYNNEISEKSEIFDDQFSVERPDGSNFTLKIRSTKLEDSAMYFCASSALFTDTQYFGPGTRLTVL.

This clonotype was counted at least ten times. The genes are TRBV7-9 and TRBJ2-5; D tentatively reads TRBD1 or TRBD2 (5 bases each). The J call may be in error: the DNA end matches TRBJ2-7 better. CDR1 is SEHNR, CDR2 FQNEAQ, per germline (reference sequence). CDR3 length: 15 amino acids. The CDR3 DNA is TGTGCCAGCCAGGGTTGGGACGGTACAAATGGCGAGCAGTACTTC. Protein sequence: CASQGWDGTNGEQYF.

This clonotype showed up just a few times. This chain links TRBV7-2 with TRBJ1-2; D not certain. The germline V and J ends were trimmed by 4 bases and 4 bases, with 13 bases remaining between them. From germline, CDR1 is SGHTA and CDR2 FQGNSA. This CDR3 has 14 residues. CDR3 nucleotide sequence: TGTGCCAGCAGCTCTTTGATCGAGTCCTATGGCTACACCTTC. The encoded protein is CASSSLIESYGYTF.